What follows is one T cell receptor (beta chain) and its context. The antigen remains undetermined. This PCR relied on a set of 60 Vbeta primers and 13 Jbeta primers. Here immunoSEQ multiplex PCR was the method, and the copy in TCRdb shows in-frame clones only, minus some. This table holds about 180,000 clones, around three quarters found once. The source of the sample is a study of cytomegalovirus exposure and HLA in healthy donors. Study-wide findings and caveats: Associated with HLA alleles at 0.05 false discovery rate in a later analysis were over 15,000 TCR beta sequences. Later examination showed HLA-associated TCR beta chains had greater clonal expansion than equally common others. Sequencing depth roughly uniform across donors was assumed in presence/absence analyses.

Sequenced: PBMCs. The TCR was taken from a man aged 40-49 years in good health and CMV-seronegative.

CDR3 sequence (DNA): TGTGCCAGCAGCTTAGCTCAGGGAGGCCACGAGCAGTACTTC. Amino acid sequence: CASSLAQGGHEQYF. The genes are TRBV7-2 and TRBJ2-5, with a possible D match to TRBD2 (6 bases). The J call may not be correct, given that the DNA end is closer to TRBJ2-7. The V gene's germline CDR1 is SGHTA and CDR2 FQGNSA. The CDR3 runs to 14 residues.